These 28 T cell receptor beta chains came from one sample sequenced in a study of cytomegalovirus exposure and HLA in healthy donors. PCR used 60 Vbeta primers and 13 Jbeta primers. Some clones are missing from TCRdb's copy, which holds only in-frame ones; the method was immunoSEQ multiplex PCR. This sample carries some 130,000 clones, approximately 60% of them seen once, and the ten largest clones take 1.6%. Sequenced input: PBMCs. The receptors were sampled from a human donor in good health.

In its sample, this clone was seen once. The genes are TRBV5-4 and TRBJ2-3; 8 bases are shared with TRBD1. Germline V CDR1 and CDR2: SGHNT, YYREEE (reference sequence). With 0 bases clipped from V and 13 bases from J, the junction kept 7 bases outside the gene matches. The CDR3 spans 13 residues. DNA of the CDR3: TGTGCCAGCAGCTTGGGGGGCAGGGGGCGAGAGTATTTT. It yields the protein CASSLGGRGREYF.

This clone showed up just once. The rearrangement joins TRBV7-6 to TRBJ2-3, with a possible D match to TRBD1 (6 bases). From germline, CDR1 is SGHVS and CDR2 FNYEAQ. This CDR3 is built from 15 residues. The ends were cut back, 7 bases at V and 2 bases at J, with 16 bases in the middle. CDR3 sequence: CASTKTGSDTDTQYF. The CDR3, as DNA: TGTGCCAGCACTAAAACAGGGAGCGACACAGATACGCAGTATTTT.

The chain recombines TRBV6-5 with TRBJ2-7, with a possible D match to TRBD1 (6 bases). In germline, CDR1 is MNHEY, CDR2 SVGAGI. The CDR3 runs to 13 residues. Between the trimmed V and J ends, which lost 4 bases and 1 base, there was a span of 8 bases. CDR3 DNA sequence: TGTGCCAGCAGTTTAGGACAGTCCTACGAGCAGTACTTC. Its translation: CASSLGQSYEQYF.

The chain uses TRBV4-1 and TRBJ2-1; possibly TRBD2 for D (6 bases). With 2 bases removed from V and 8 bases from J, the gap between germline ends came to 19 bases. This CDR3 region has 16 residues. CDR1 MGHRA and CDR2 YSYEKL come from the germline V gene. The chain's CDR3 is CASSQQSGSSPHEQFF. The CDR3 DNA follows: TGCGCCAGCAGCCAACAATCCGGGAGTAGCCCCCATGAGCAGTTCTTC.

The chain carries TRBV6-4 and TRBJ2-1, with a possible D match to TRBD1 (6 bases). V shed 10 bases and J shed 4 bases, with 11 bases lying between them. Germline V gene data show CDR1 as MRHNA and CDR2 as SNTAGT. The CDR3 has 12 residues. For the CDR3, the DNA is TGTGCCACCCAAGGGGGATACAATGAGCAGTTCTTC. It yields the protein CATQGGYNEQFF.

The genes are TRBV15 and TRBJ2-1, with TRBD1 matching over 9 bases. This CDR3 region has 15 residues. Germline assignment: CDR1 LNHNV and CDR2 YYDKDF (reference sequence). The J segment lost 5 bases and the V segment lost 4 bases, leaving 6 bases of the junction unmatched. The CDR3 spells CATSKGQGINNEQFF. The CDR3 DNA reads TGTGCCACCAGCAAAGGACAGGGGATAAACAATGAGCAGTTCTTC. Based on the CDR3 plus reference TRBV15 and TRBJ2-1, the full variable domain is DAMVIQNPRYQVTQFGKPVTLSCSQTLNHNVMYWYQQKSSQAPKLLFHYYDKDFNNEADTPDNFQSRRPNTSFCFLDIRSPGLGDTAMYLCATSKGQGINNEQFFGPGTRLTVL.

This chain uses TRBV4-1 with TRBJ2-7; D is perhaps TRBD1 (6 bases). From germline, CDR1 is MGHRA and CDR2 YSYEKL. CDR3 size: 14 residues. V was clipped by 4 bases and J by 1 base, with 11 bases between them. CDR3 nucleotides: TGCGCCAGCAGCCCCCGGGACATTTCCTACGAGCAGTACTTC. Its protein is CASSPRDISYEQYF.

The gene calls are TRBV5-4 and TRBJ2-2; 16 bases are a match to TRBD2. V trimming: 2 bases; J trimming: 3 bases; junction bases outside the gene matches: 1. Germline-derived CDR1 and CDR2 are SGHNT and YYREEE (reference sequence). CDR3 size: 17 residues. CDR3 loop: CASSLGTSGRDTGELFF. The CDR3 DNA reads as TGTGCCAGCAGCTTAGGGACTAGCGGGAGGGACACCGGGGAGCTGTTTTTT. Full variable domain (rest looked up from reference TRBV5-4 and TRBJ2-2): ETGVTQSPTHLIKTRGQQVTLRCSSQSGHNTVSWYQQALGQGPQFIFQYYREEENGRGNFPPRFSGLQFPNYSSELNVNALELDDSALYLCASSLGTSGRDTGELFFGEGSRLTVL.

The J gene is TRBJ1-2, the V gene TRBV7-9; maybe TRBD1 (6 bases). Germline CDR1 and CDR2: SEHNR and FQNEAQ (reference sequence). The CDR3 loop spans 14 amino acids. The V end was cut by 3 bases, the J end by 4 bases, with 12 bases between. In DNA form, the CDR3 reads TGTGCCAGCAGCTTCGGGGACACGATCTATGGCTACACCTTC. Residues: CASSFGDTIYGYTF.

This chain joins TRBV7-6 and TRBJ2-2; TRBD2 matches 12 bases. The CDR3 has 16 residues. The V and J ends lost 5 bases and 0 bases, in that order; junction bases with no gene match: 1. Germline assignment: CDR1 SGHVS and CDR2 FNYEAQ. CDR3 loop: CASSRTSGTNTGELFF. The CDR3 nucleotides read TGTGCCAGCAGCCGGACTAGCGGGACGAACACCGGGGAGCTGTTTTTT.

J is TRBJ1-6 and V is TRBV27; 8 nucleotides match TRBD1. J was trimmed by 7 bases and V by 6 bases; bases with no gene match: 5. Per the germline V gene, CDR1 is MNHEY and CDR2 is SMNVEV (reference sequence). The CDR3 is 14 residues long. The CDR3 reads CASRTGGENSPLHF. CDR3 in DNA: TGTGCCAGCAGAACAGGGGGGGAGAATTCACCCCTCCACTTT.

This CDR3 reads CASSAGTESNQPQHF. The CDR3 region has the DNA TGTGCCAGCAGCGCCGGGACAGAAAGCAATCAGCCCCAGCATTTT. The chain links TRBV7-6 to TRBJ1-5, with TRBD1 matching 7 bases. V dropped 5 bases and J dropped 1; count of bases not matched to a gene: 5. Germline CDR1 and CDR2: SGHVS and FNYEAQ. The CDR3 runs to 15 residues.

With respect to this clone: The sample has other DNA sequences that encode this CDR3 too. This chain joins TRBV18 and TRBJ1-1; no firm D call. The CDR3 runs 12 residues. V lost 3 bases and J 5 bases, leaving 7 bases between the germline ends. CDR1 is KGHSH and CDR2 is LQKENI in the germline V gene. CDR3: CASSPEGTEAFF. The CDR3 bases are TGTGCCAGCTCACCCGAGGGAACTGAAGCTTTCTTT. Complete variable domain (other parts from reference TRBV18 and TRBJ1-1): NAGVMQNPRHLVRRRGQEARLRCSPMKGHSHVYWYRQLPEEGLKFMVYLQKENIIDESGMPKERFSAEFPKEGPSILRIQQVVRGDSAAYFCASSPEGTEAFFGQGTRLTVV.

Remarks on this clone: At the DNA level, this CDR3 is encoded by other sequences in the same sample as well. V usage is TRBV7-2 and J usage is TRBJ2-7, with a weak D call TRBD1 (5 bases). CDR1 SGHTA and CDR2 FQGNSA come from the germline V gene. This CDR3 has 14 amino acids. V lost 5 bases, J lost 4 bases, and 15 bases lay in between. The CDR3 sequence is CASSGLSGPYEQYF. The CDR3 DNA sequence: TGTGCCAGCAGCGGGTTGTCAGGGCCGTACGAGCAGTACTTC.

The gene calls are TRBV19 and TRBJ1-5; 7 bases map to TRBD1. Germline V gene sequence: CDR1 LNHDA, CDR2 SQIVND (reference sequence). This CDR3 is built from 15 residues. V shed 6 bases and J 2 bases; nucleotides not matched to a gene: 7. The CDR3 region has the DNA TGTGCCAGTAGCCGGGGACAGTCGGGCAATCAGCCCCAGCATTTT. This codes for CASSRGQSGNQPQHF. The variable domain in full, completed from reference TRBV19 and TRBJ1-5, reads DGGITQSPKYLFRKEGQNVTLSCEQNLNHDAMYWYRQDPGQGLRLIYYSQIVNDFQKGDIAEGYSVSREKKESFPLTVTSAQKNPTAFYLCASSRGQSGNQPQHFGDGTRLSIL.

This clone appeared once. CDR3 DNA: TGTGCCAGCAGCTCAGGGCCTCCGGGGACCCAGTACTTC. The encoded protein is CASSSGPPGTQYF. The J gene is TRBJ2-5, the V gene TRBV11-2; TRBD1 is a possible D gene (5 bases). V was pared by 4 bases and J by 7 bases, with 13 bases between. Germline V gene lookup returns CDR1 SGHAT and CDR2 FQNNGV. The CDR3 runs to 13 residues.

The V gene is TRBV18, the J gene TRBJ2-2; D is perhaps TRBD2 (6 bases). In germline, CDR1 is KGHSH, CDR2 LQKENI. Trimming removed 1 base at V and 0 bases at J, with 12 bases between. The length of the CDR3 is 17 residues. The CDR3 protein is CASSPQEGPSNTGELFF. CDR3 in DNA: TGTGCCAGCTCACCACAGGAGGGACCTTCGAACACCGGGGAGCTGTTTTTT.

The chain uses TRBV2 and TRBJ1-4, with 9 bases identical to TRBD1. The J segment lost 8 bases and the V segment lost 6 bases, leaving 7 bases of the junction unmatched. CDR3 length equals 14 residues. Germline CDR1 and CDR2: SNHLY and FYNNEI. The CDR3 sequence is CASRKDRGGEKLFF. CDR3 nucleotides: TGTGCCAGCAGGAAGGACAGGGGAGGGGAAAAACTGTTTTTT.

The CDR3: CASSLQKGQGGVTGELFF. Written as DNA, the CDR3 is TGTGCCAGCAGTTTGCAGAAAGGACAGGGAGGGGTGACCGGGGAGCTGTTTTTT. The chain couples TRBV5-4 to TRBJ2-2, with a tentative D call TRBD1 (8 bases). CDR3 length equals 18 residues. The V gene's germline CDR1 is SGHNT and CDR2 YYREEE (reference sequence). Trimming took 5 bases from V and 5 from J, leaving 25 bases between them.

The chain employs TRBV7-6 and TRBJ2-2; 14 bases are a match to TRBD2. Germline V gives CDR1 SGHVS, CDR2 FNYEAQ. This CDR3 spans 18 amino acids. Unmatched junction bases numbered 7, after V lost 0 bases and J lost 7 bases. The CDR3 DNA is TGTGCCAGCAGCTTAGCGGGACTAGCGGGAGTTGTAGGCGGGGAGCTGTTTTTT. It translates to CASSLAGLAGVVGGELFF.

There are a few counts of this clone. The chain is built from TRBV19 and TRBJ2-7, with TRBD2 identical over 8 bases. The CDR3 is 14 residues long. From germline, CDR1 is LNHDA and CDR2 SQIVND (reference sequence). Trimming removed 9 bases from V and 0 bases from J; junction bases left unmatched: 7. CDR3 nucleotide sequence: TGTGCCAGCCCGGGACTAGAGAGCTCCTACGAGCAGTACTTC. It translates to CASPGLESSYEQYF.

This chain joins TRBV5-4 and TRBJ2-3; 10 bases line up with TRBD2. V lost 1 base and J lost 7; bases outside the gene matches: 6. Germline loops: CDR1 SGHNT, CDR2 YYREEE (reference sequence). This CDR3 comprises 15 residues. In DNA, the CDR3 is TGTGCCAGCAGCTTGTCCGTAGCGGGAGGAAATACGCAGTATTTT. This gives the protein CASSLSVAGGNTQYF.

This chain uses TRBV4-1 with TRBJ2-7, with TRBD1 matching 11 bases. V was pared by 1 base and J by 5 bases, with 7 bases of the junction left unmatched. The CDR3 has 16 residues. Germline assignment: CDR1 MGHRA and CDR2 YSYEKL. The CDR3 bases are TGCGCCAGCAGCCAAGTCAGGTGGACAGGGGGCGACGAGCAGTACTTC. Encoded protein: CASSQVRWTGGDEQYF.

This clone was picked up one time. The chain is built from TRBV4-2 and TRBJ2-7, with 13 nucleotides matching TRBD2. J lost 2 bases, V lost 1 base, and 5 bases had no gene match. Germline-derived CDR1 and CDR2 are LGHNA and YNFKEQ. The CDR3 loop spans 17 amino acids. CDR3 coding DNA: TGTGCCAGCAGCCAAGGGGGCGGGACTAGCGGGACCTACGAGCAGTACTTC. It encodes CASSQGGGTSGTYEQYF.

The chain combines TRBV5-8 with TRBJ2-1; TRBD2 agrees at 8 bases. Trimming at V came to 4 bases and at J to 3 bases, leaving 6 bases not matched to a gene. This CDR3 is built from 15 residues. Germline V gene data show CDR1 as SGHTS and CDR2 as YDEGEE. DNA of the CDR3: TGTGCCAGCAGCCCCCTCGGGAGGGGCTACAATGAGCAGTTCTTC. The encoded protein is CASSPLGRGYNEQFF.

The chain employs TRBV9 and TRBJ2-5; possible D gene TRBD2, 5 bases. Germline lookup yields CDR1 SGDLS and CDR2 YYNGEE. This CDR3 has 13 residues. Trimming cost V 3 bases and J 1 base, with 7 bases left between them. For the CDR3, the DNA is TGTGCCAGCAGCGCGACTACCCAAGAGACCCAGTACTTC. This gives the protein CASSATTQETQYF.

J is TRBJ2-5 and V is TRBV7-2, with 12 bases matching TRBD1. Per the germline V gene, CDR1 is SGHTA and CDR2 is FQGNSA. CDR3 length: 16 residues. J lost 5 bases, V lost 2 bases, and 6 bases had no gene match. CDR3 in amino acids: CASSLRGTGGLETQYF. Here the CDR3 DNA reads TGTGCCAGCAGCTTAAGGGGGACAGGGGGCTTGGAGACCCAGTACTTC.

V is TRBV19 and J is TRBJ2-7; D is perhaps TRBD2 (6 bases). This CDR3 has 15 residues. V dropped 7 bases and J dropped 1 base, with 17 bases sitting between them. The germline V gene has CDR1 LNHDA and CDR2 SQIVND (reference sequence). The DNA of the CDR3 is TGTGCCAGTAAGATCCGGGACTTGCTTTCCTACGAGCAGTACTTC. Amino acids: CASKIRDLLSYEQYF.